Below, one T cell receptor beta chain is given with its context. Its binding antigen is unknown. Qualities for individual bases were not recorded, and no much larger clone is one base off. The time point label here, explained by the study, means: about 28 days (+/-7) after the second vaccine dose. AZD1222 recipients with second doses at about 4 weeks or about 12 weeks were pooled, because spike-specific TCR depth and breadth did not differ between schedules. The vaccinee samples were drawn from two UK trials, COV001 and COV002, one of which was a single-blind randomized controlled phase 2/3 trial testing AZD1222 (ChAdOx1 nCoV-19) in healthy adults. For TCRbeta chain sequencing, PBMC samples were collected from trial participants at day 0 and at day 28 after the second dose. The CDR3 regions of human TCRbeta chains were analyzed by immunosequencing. In the authors' own workflow: Repertoire TCRs were checked for matches against a reference library of SARS-CoV-2-specific TCRs that had been generated using the MIRA antigen-specificity platform. Breadth was defined as the fraction of unique TCRs that were SARS-CoV-2-associated. Depth was defined as the fraction of total T cells that were SARS-CoV-2-associated. Using the MIRA data, each spike-specific TCR was assigned both to the spike region to which the TCR was reactive and to a CD4 or CD8 class. Log10-transformed breadth and depth values were compared by one-way ANOVA with Sidak's multiple comparisons tests. TCRdb took this table from immuneACCESS and kept in-frame rearrangements with V and J called. Such tables lack part of the clones; where checked against another copy, unresolved V genes explain under half of the gap, and the rest is unexplained. The V and J calls and clone size were taken over from that table, and D and trimming were inferred from the DNA. Within this sample are under 140,000 clones, with approximately 90% of them counted one time only. Roughly 15% of the sample comes from the top ten.

This sample is part of a study of T cell responses to AZD1222 COVID-19 vaccine (dated by TCRdb to the early 2020s). About the full investigation: TCR sequencing covered fewer than 250 trial participants: 207 given two doses of AZD1222 and around 25 given two doses of MenACWY control vaccine. Trial participants were enrolled by age into 18-55, 56-69 and 70-plus year subgroups, with around 140, 26 and 57 TCR-sequenced participants respectively. Study-level results and caveats: CD4 TCRs associated with the vaccine covered the entire spike protein, and the dominant responses were in regions 160-218 and 743-854. Spike-specific TCR breadth and depth rose significantly after two AZD1222 doses compared with day 0 and with MenACWY recipients. Most participants were white British and females outnumbered males, and the authors suggested that clonal diversity may have been underestimated. Conclusions about previously exposed vaccinees were limited because only a handful of AZD1222 recipients were SARS-CoV-2 seropositive at baseline. Reportedly, almost half of the unique spike-specific TCRs recognized epitopes lying outside the regions that are mutated in the B.1.351 and B.1.1.7 variants. Because no day 14 peak-response samples were available, the repertoires could be characterized only after the peak T cell response. In the small 56-69-year group, the increase in depth fell short of significance, most likely because of low power.

This receptor was taken from an adult who received the AZD1222 COVID-19 vaccine. The source was peripheral blood, collected 28 days after the second AZD1222 dose.

The nucleotide sequence reads TGTGCCAGCAGCCAGACCCTGTCCGATCGGGACACCAATCAGCCCCAGCATTTT. It translates as CASSQTLSDRDTNQPQHF. The chain joins TRBV14 to TRBJ1-5, and possibly TRBD1, on 6 matching bases. Counted from cysteine to phenylalanine, this CDR3 has 18 amino acids. The only DNA kept is the CDR3, 54 bases in frame from the first base. From the germline V gene, CDR1 is SGHDN and CDR2 is FVKESK. At the junction V is shortened by 3 bases and J by 3 bases, with 21 bases in between. The CDR3 plus the reference TRBV14 and TRBJ1-5 genes for the other parts give the full variable domain: EAGVTQFPSHSVIEKGQTVTLRCDPISGHDNLYWYRRVMGKEIKFLLHFVKESKQDESGMPNNRFLAERTGGTYSTLKVQPAELEDSGVYFCASSQTLSDRDTNQPQHFGDGTRLSIL.